The subject of this entry is one T cell receptor (beta chain). Antigen: not known. A junction end diverges from the germline sequence, so it may reflect a read error. Profiled with immunoSEQ multiplex PCR; TCRdb holds only in-frame clones, not every one. The data contain 53,000 or so clones, about four fifths of them singletons. This sample was included in a study of OX40 agonist ivuxolimab in advanced cancers. Study in general: Ivuxolimab, which is an agonistic anti-OX40 (CD134) antibody, was administered to the patients.

General study findings and limits: Normalized expansion of T-cell clones was also low for some nonresponders. At 0.1 to 3.0 mg/kg and by week 6, clonal expansion occurred in CD4+ and CD8+ blood T cells.

The V gene's germline CDR1 is MNHNS and CDR2 SASEGT. CDR3 length equals 13 residues. Sequences were derived from CD4+ or CD8+ T cells sorted from blood, sampled in a trial of the OX40 agonist ivuxolimab. The chain couples TRBV6-1 to TRBJ2-7; D may match TRBD1 or TRBD2 (6 bases each). This TCR derives from an adult with an advanced solid tumor such as melanoma, head and neck, liver or kidney cancer. DNA of the CDR3: TGTGCCAGCAGTGAATTATGGGGGGCTCCGCCAGGCTTC. Protein sequence: CASSELWGAPPGF.